One and the same sample provided the 10 T cell receptor beta chains below, sequenced in a study of technical replicates of blood from a few donors. The method was immunoSEQ multiplex PCR; TCRdb's version includes in-frame clones alone and lacks a portion of them. The sample contains roughly 80,000 clones, more than 85% of which appear only once. Sequenced: T cells isolated from PBMCs. The receptors were sampled from a human donor in good health.

The chain has TRBV18 and TRBJ2-7, with 8 bases fitting TRBD2. This CDR3 comprises 15 residues. Germline V lookup: CDR1 KGHSH, CDR2 LQKENI. The junction had 9 bases not matched to a gene; V was cut back by 4 bases and J by 4 bases. This chain's CDR3 is CASSLRAGEGYEQYF. In DNA form, the CDR3 reads TGTGCCAGCTCACTCCGAGCGGGAGAAGGGTACGAGCAGTACTTC. Complete variable domain (other parts from reference TRBV18 and TRBJ2-7): NAGVMQNPRHLVRRRGQEARLRCSPMKGHSHVYWYRQLPEEGLKFMVYLQKENIIDESGMPKERFSAEFPKEGPSILRIQQVVRGDSAAYFCASSLRAGEGYEQYFGPGTRLTVT.

The rearrangement links TRBV14 to TRBJ1-1, with unresolved D. Trimming removed 0 bases at V and 2 bases at J, with 10 bases between. There are 15 residues in the CDR3. CDR1 is SGHDN, CDR2 FVKESK, per germline. The CDR3 reads CASSQDTGRNTEAFF. The CDR3 DNA is TGTGCCAGCAGCCAAGACACGGGGAGAAACACTGAAGCTTTCTTT.

This sequence joins TRBV5-8 and TRBJ2-7; 11 nucleotides line up with TRBD1. This CDR3 has 19 residues. Germline CDR1 SGHTS, CDR2 YDEGEE. V was pared by 3 bases and J by 7 bases, with 21 bases of the junction left unmatched. CDR3 nucleotide sequence: TGTGCCAGCAGCTGGGACGGGACAGGGGGAGTTGTTGCACAGGGGGAGCAGTACTTC. Protein sequence: CASSWDGTGGVVAQGEQYF.

The chain uses TRBV2 and TRBJ2-7, with D unclear. CDR1 and CDR2 (germline): SNHLY, FYNNEI. The length of the CDR3 is 13 residues. Trimming left V 4 bases short and J 6 bases short, with 13 bases between. In DNA form, the CDR3 reads TGTGCCAGCAGTGTGGGTTTATGGGCCGAGCAGTACTTC. Its translation: CASSVGLWAEQYF.

The chain has TRBV4-2 and TRBJ1-1; 8 nucleotides agree with TRBD1. The CDR3 contains 15 residues. The V segment lost 1 base and the J segment 7 bases; nucleotides outside the gene matches: 8. The germline V gene encodes CDR1 LGHNA and CDR2 YNFKEQ. The CDR3 DNA reads TGTGCCAGCAGCCAAGGTCGACAGGGGACCGGTGAAGCTTTCTTT. Its translation: CASSQGRQGTGEAFF.

The chain joins TRBV6-1 to TRBJ1-4; no clear D. Per the germline V gene, CDR1 is MNHNS and CDR2 is SASEGT. The CDR3 spans 14 residues. V was cut by 8 bases and J by 7 bases, with 17 bases left in between. The CDR3 spells CASALYLSGEKLFF. For the CDR3, the DNA is TGTGCCAGCGCTCTGTATCTCTCGGGTGAAAAACTGTTTTTT.

The rearrangement uses TRBV5-1 and TRBJ2-3; 9 nucleotides align to TRBD2. Germline CDR1 and CDR2: SGHRS and YFSETQ. CDR3 length: 16 amino acids. With 5 bases clipped from V and 2 bases from J, the junction kept 9 bases outside the gene matches. CDR3: CASSYRLAETTDTQYF. The CDR3 DNA reads TGCGCCAGCAGTTATAGACTAGCGGAGACCACAGATACGCAGTATTTT. Together with reference TRBV5-1 and TRBJ2-3, the CDR3 gives the full variable domain: KAGVTQTPRYLIKTRGQQVTLSCSPISGHRSVSWYQQTPGQGLQFLFEYFSETQRNKGNFPGRFSGRQFSNSRSEMNVSTLELGDSALYLCASSYRLAETTDTQYFGPGTRLTVL.

Comments on this clone: Different DNA sequences within this sample yield the same CDR3. V gene TRBV4-1 combines with J gene TRBJ2-1, with unresolved D. This CDR3 contains 15 residues. Looked up from germline, CDR1 is MGHRA and CDR2 is YSYEKL. V lost 1 base to trimming and J lost 0 bases, with 7 bases between them. CDR3 coding DNA: TGCGCCAGCAGCCAAGCTTCAGGCTCCTACAATGAGCAGTTCTTC. Amino acids: CASSQASGSYNEQFF.

The chain recombines TRBV11-3 with TRBJ1-1; D might be TRBD1 (6 bases). In germline, CDR1 is SGHNT, CDR2 YENEEA. Trimming left V 4 bases short and J 3 bases short, with 15 bases between. CDR3 length: 15 residues. The CDR3 bases are TGTGCCAGCAGCTCCGACGCACAGGGAGACACTGAAGCTTTCTTT. This codes for CASSSDAQGDTEAFF.

The rearrangement links TRBV5-1 to TRBJ2-3; 11 nucleotides line up with TRBD2. Germline CDR1 and CDR2: SGHRS and YFSETQ. The CDR3 is 15 residues long. Losses at the gene ends were 3 bases for V and 1 base for J; bases not matched to a gene: 1. DNA for the CDR3: TGCGCCAGCAGCTGGGGACTAGCGGGCACAGATACGCAGTATTTT. This gives the protein CASSWGLAGTDTQYF.